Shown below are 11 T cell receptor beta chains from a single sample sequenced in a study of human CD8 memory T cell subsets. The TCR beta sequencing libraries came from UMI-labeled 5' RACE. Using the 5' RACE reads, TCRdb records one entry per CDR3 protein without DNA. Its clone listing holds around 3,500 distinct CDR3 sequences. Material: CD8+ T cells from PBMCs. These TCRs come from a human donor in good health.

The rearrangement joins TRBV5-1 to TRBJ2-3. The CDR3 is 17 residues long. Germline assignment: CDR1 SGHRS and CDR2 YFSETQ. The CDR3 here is CASSLLGVAANTDTQYF.

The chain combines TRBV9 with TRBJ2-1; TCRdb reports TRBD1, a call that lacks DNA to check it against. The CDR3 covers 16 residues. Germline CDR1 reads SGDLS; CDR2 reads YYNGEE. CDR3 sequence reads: CASSSTGTGHYNEQFF.

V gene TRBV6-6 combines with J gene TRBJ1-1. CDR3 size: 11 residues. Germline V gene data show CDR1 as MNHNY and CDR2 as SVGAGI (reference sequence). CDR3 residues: CASSFGTEAFF.

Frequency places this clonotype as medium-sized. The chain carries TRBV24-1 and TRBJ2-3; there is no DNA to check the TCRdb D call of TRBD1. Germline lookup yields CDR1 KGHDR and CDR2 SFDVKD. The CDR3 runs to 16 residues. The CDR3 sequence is CATSDLDRGHADTQYF.

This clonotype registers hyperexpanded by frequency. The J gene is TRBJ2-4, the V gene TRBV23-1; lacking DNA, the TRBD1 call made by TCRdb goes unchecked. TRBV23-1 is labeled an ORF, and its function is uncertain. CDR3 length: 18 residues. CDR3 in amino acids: CASSQPPGQGPQAHIQYF.

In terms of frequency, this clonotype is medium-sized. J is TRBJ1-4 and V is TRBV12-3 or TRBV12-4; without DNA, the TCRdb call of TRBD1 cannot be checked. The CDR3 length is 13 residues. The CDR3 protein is CASTGTGQEKLFF.

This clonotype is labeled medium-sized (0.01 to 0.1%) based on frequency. CDR3 amino acids: CASSQPAETQYF. The chain combines TRBV4-1 with TRBJ2-5. The CDR3 sequence is 12 residues long. Germline V lookup: CDR1 MGHRA, CDR2 YSYEKL.

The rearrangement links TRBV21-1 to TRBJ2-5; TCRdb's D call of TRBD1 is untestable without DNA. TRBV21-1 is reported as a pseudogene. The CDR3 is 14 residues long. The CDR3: CASGERGQGGTQYF.

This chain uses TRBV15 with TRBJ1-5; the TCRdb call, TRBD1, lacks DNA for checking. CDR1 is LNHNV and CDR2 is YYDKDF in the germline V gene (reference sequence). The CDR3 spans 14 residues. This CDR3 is CATSLDRGWQPQHF.

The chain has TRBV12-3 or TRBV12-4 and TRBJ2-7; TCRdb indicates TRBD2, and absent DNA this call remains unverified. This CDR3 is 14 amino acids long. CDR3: CASRVDYYLDEQYF.

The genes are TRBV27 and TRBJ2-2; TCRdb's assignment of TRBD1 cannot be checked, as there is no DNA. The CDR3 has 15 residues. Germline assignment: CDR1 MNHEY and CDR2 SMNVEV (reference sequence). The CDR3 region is CASSLGTLNTGELFF.